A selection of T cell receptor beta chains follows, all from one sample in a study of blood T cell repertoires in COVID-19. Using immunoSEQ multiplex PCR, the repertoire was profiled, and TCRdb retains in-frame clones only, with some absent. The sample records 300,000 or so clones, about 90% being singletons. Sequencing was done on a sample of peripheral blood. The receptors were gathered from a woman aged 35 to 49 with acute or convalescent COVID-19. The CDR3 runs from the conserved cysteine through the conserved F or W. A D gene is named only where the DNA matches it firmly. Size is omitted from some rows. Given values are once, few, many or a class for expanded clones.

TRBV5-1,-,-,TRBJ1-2,CASSSQGDYGYTF,TGCGCCAGCAGCTCCCAGGGTGACTATGGCTACACCTTC
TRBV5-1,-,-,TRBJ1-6,CASSYGRQSNSPLHF,TGCGCCAGCAGCTACGGGAGGCAGTCTAATTCACCCCTCCACTTT
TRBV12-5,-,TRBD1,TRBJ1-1,CASGKQGQGARGNTEAFF,TGTGCTAGTGGTAAACAGGGACAGGGGGCGAGGGGAAACACTGAAGCTTTCTTT
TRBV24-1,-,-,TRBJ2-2,CATRSQGLGELFF,TGTGCCACCAGATCTCAGGGGCTTGGGGAGCTGTTTTTT
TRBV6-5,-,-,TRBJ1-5,CASSLDSSNQPQHF,TGTGCCAGCAGTCTCGACTCTAGCAATCAGCCCCAGCATTTT
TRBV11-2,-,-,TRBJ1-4,CASSSAGGGEKLFF,TGTGCCAGCAGCTCCGCCGGGGGGGGTGAAAAACTGTTTTTT
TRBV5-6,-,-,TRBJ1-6,CASSLAGGSGNSPLHF,TGTGCCAGCAGCTTGGCCGGTGGGTCCGGGAATTCACCCCTCCACTTT
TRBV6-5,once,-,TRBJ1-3,CASTPRGSGNTIYF,TGTGCCAGCACGCCCCGGGGGTCTGGAAACACCATATATTTT
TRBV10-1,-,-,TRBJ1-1,CASSPGGIPEAFF,TGCGCCAGCAGTCCGGGGGGTATCCCTGAAGCTTTCTTT
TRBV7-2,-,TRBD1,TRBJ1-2,CASSSGQGANYGYTF,TGTGCCAGCAGCTCGGGACAGGGGGCGAACTATGGCTACACCTTC
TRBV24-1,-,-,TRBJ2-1,CATSLDRSSYNEQFF,TGTGCCACCAGTCTCGACAGGAGCTCCTACAATGAGCAGTTCTTC
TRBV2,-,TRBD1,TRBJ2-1,CASRRTGLGNEQFF,TGTGCCAGCAGGAGGACAGGCCTCGGCAATGAGCAGTTCTTC
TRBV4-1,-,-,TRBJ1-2,CASSQVRAGIIYGYTF,TGCGCCAGCAGCCAAGTCCGGGCAGGGATTATCTATGGCTACACCTTC
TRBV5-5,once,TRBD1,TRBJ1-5,CASSLAGGGQPQHF,TGTGCCAGCAGCTTGGCAGGGGGAGGTCAGCCCCAGCATTTT
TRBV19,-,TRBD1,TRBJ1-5,CASSPTGRREPQHF,TGTGCCAGTAGTCCGACAGGGCGACGTGAGCCCCAGCATTTT
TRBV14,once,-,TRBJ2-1,CASSQVFWRGLRNEQFF,-
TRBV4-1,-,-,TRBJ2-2,CASSQVRGNTGELFF,TGCGCCAGCAGCCAAGTTCGGGGAAACACCGGGGAGCTGTTTTTT
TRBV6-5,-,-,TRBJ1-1,CATGNMRDMNTEAFF,TGTGCCACGGGCAACATGAGGGACATGAACACTGAAGCTTTCTTT
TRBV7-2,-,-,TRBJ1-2,CASSLEPTDRGYTF,TGTGCCAGCAGCTTAGAGCCTACCGACAGAGGCTACACCTTC
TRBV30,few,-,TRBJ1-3,CAWSVQSSGNTIYF,TGTGCCTGGAGTGTACAGAGCTCTGGAAACACCATATATTTT
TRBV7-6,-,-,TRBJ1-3,CASSSTGDPGNTIYF,TGTGCCAGCAGCTCTACAGGTGACCCTGGAAACACCATATATTTT
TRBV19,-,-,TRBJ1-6,CASTIGNSPLHF,TGTGCCAGTACAATCGGGAATTCACCCCTCCACTTT
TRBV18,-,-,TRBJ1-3,CASSRGEAGNTIYF,TGTGCCAGCTCAAGGGGCGAAGCTGGAAACACCATATATTTT
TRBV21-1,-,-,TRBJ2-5,CASSKRRGGRRETQYF,TGTGCCAGCAGCAAGAGGCGGGGGGGCCGGCGAGAGACCCAGTACTTC
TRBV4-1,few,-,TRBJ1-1,CASSSGTEAFF,TGCGCCAGCAGCTCCGGGACTGAAGCTTTCTTT
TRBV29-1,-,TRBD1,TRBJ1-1,CSAPLTGVQNTEAFF,TGCAGCGCGCCATTGACAGGGGTACAGAACACTGAAGCTTTCTTT
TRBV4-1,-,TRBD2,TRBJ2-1,CASSQDTSGGPSNEQFF,TGCGCCAGCAGCCAAGATACTAGCGGGGGGCCCTCCAATGAGCAGTTCTTC
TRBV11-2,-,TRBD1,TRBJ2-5,CASSRRDRLQETQYF,TGTGCCAGCAGCCGCCGGGACAGACTCCAAGAGACCCAGTACTTC